The 21 T cell receptor beta chains below come from one sample, sequenced in a study of T cell repertoires in cytomegalovirus infection. TCRdb re-called the reads through MiXCR, storing one row per CDR3 protein. This table has under 800,000 distinct CDR3 sequences, more than 20% appearing once. Sequenced: CD8+ T cells from PBMCs. The receptors originated from a human donor in good health (CMV status not recorded). Some clones in this sample may be carry-over from other donors' samples.

A note on this clonotype: A read error may explain this, as a much larger clone is one base away. This rearrangement joins TRBV7-6 to TRBJ1-1; 9 bases fit TRBD1. The CDR3 consists of 15 residues. Germline CDR1 and CDR2: SGHVS and FNYEAQ. CDR3 region: CVSSFTGGWLTEAFF. The CDR3 DNA reads as TGTGTCAGCAGCTTTACAGGGGGCTGGTTAACTGAAGCTTTCTTT.

The table lists this clonotype with many counts. V and J are TRBV12-3 or TRBV12-4 and TRBJ2-2; maybe TRBD1 (5 bases). V shed 6 bases and J shed 1 base, with 12 bases lying between them. This CDR3 has 15 amino acids. The CDR3 nucleotides are TGTGCCAGCAGCCGTACAGGTTTGAACACCGGGGAGCTGTTTTTT. Its translation is CASSRTGLNTGELFF.

The J gene is TRBJ1-6, the V gene TRBV11-1, with D uncertain. With 1 base removed from V and 0 bases from J, the gap between germline ends came to 10 bases. Germline CDR1 is SGHAT and CDR2 is FQDESV (reference sequence). This CDR3 has 17 amino acids. The CDR3 loop reads CASSLDKIVSYNSPLHF. The CDR3 DNA reads as TGTGCCAGCAGCTTAGACAAAATCGTCTCCTATAATTCACCCCTCCACTTT.

Comment on this clonotype: One end of the junction fails to match germline, which may point to a read error. The rearrangement links TRBV7-7 to TRBJ2-2, with 7 bases fitting TRBD1. The CDR3 length is 15 residues. The V gene's germline CDR1 is SSHAT and CDR2 FNYEAQ (reference sequence). The CDR3 nucleotides are TGTGCTAGCAGCTTAGAAGGGGGCTATGGCGGGGAGCTGTTTTTT. This sequence encodes CASSLEGGYGGELFF. The full variable domain, completed using reference TRBV7-7 and TRBJ2-2, is GAGVSQSPRYKVTKRGQDVTLRCDPISSHATLYWYQQALGQGPEFLTYFNYEAQPDKSGLPSDRFSAERPEGSISTLTIQRTEQRDSAMYRCASSLEGGYGGELFFGEGSRLTVL.

This clonotype appeared many times. CDR3 in amino acids: CASSPGQGVLPNEKLFF. DNA for the CDR3: TGTGCCAGCAGCCCTGGACAGGGAGTACTTCCCAATGAAAAACTGTTTTTT. The chain links TRBV7-6 to TRBJ1-4, with TRBD1 matching over 8 bases. The CDR3 totals 17 residues. After removal of 5 bases from V and 5 bases from J, the junction contained 13 bases not matched to a gene. Germline CDR1 and CDR2: SGHVS and FNYEAQ.

This sequence joins TRBV9 and TRBJ2-1; 10 bases map to TRBD1. The CDR3 consists of 17 residues. Germline CDR1 is SGDLS and CDR2 is YYNGEE. With V trimmed by 3 bases and J by 7 bases, 13 bases remained unmatched. CDR3 loop: CASSGETGGDIRNEQFF. The CDR3 region has the DNA TGTGCCAGCAGCGGCGAGACAGGGGGCGATATTAGAAATGAGCAGTTCTTC.

The rearrangement links TRBV10-3 to TRBJ2-7, with 9 nucleotides matching TRBD1. V gave up 4 bases and J gave up 2 bases; unmatched junction bases: 3. CDR1 and CDR2 (germline): ENHRY, SYGVKD. The CDR3 has 14 amino acids. This CDR3 reads CAISGTGVPYEQYF. CDR3 sequence (DNA): TGTGCCATCAGTGGGACAGGGGTCCCCTACGAGCAGTACTTC.

The chain joins TRBV15 to TRBJ2-2; 9 bases line up with TRBD1. From germline, CDR1 is LNHNV and CDR2 YYDKDF (reference sequence). The CDR3 totals 15 residues. Trimming cost V 8 bases and J 3 bases; bases outside gene matches: 7. The CDR3: CATRTGEFDTGELFF. The CDR3 DNA follows: TGTGCCACCCGGACAGGGGAATTCGACACCGGGGAGCTGTTTTTT.

This sequence joins TRBV7-6 and TRBJ2-1, with a weak D call TRBD1 (6 bases). CDR3 length equals 14 residues. Trimming left V 2 bases short and J 3 bases short, with 8 bases between. The germline V gene has CDR1 SGHVS and CDR2 FNYEAQ. The CDR3 nucleotides read TGTGCCAGCAGCTTAAAAGGGGGCTACAATGAGCAGTTCTTC. It specifies CASSLKGGYNEQFF.

This clonotype has more than one count but fewer than ten. This chain connects TRBV9 to TRBJ2-3, with D possibly being TRBD1 (6 bases). This CDR3 has 14 residues. With 3 bases removed from V and 3 bases from J, the gap between germline ends came to 11 bases. From germline, CDR1 is SGDLS and CDR2 YYNGEE. The CDR3 bases are TGTGCCAGCAGCGCGGACAGTTGGACAGATACGCAGTATTTT. This sequence encodes CASSADSWTDTQYF.

The V call is TRBV6-6, the J call TRBJ2-5; no definite D call. Germline CDR1 MNHNY, CDR2 SVGAGI (reference sequence). The CDR3 covers 17 residues. Trimming removed 3 bases at V and 0 bases at J, with 17 bases between. In DNA form, the CDR3 reads TGTGCCAGCAGTTATGAAGACAACCCTCTTGACCAAGAGACCCAGTACTTC. Translation: CASSYEDNPLDQETQYF.

Remarks on this clonotype: At one of its ends the junction is not consistent with the germline gene, which may arise from a read error. The V call is TRBV5-1, the J call TRBJ2-1; 12 bases line up with TRBD2. CDR3 size: 16 residues. From germline, CDR1 is SGHRS and CDR2 YFSETQ. The CDR3 here is CTSSLLAGGAYNEQFF. As DNA, the CDR3 is TGCACCAGCAGCTTACTAGCGGGGGGCGCCTACAATGAGCAGTTCTTC.

Ten or more counts support this clonotype. The genes are TRBV12-3 or TRBV12-4 and TRBJ1-4, with D uncertain. Between the trimmed V and J ends, which lost 7 bases and 4 bases, there was a span of 16 bases. There are 15 residues in the CDR3. This CDR3 reads CASTLGGGLNEKLFF. The CDR3 DNA sequence: TGTGCCAGCACTCTCGGCGGAGGGCTTAATGAAAAACTGTTTTTT.

This clonotype has ten or more counts. The gene calls are TRBV7-2 and TRBJ2-1; D gene uncertain. This CDR3 contains 14 residues. Trimming shortened V by 2 bases and J by 8 bases, and 13 bases separated the two germline ends. CDR1 SGHTA and CDR2 FQGNSA come from the germline V gene. Written as DNA, the CDR3 is TGTGCCAGCAGCTTACCACCCAGTTCGGATGAGCAGTTCTTC. Translated: CASSLPPSSDEQFF.

The gene calls are TRBV25-1 and TRBJ2-5; D is ambiguous. The length of the CDR3 is 18 residues. Germline assignment: CDR1 MGHDK and CDR2 SYGVNS. Trimming cost V 6 bases and J 6 bases, with 29 bases left between them. CDR3 region: CASREGKAPAVQRKTQYF. In nucleotides, the CDR3 is TGTGCCAGCAGGGAAGGGAAGGCCCCGGCAGTTCAGAGGAAGACCCAGTACTTC.

There are a few counts of this clonotype. This sequence joins TRBV7-8 and TRBJ1-6, with unresolved D. V gave up 5 bases and J gave up 9 bases, with 14 bases separating them. The CDR3 extends over 14 amino acids. Germline-derived CDR1 and CDR2 are SGHVS and FQNEAQ. The CDR3 region has the DNA TGTGCCAGCAGCGCGTCAGGAGCGGGTTCACCCCTCCACTTT. This codes for CASSASGAGSPLHF.

This clonotype was counted only a few times. The rearrangement joins TRBV15 to TRBJ2-7; D unclear. The CDR3 is made up of 12 amino acids. Germline CDR1 is LNHNV and CDR2 is YYDKDF (reference sequence). V was cut by 3 bases and J by 0 bases, with 3 bases left in between. The CDR3 region has the DNA TGTGCCACCAGCAGGGACTCCTACGAGCAGTACTTC. This encodes CATSRDSYEQYF.

This clonotype was counted a few times. The chain is built from TRBV7-9 and TRBJ2-1; possibly TRBD2 for D (6 bases). Germline V gene data show CDR1 as SEHNR and CDR2 as FQNEAQ (reference sequence). Trimming removed 8 bases from V and 6 bases from J, with 14 bases in between. The CDR3 is 13 amino acids. CDR3 in amino acids: CASGAGGRNEQFF. In nucleotides, the CDR3 is TGTGCCAGCGGCGCCGGGGGACGCAATGAGCAGTTCTTC.

Concerning this clonotype itself: Mismatch with germline at one junction end may stem from a read error. J is TRBJ2-5 and V is TRBV14, with D possibly called TRBD1 or TRBD2 (5 bases each). Germline V gene lookup returns CDR1 SGHDN and CDR2 FVKESK. CDR3 length: 12 residues. The CDR3 reads CASSHLGETRYF. The DNA of the CDR3 is TGTGCCAGCAGCCATCTGGGGGAGACCCGGTACTTC. The full variable domain, its missing parts supplied by reference TRBV14 and TRBJ2-5, is EAGVTQFPSHSVIEKGQTVTLRCDPISGHDNLYWYRRVMGKEIKFLLHFVKESKQDESGMPNNRFLAERTGGTYSTLKVQPAELEDSGVYFCASSHLGETRYFGPGTRLLVL.

This clonotype has only a few counts. The chain is built from TRBV19 and TRBJ2-7, with 8 nucleotides matching TRBD1. The CDR3 contains 15 residues. Germline V gives CDR1 LNHDA, CDR2 SQIVND (reference sequence). The J segment lost 2 bases and the V segment lost 3 bases, leaving 6 bases of the junction unmatched. CDR3 nucleotides: TGTGCCAGTAGTATTGGGGCAGGGGGCACCTACGAGCAGTACGTC. Protein: CASSIGAGGTYEQYV.

This clonotype occurred a few times. V and J are TRBV2 and TRBJ2-7; weak D call: TRBD1 (5 bases). CDR1 and CDR2 from the germline V gene are SNHLY and FYNNEI. Trimming took 2 bases from V and 2 from J, leaving 13 bases between them. CDR3 length equals 15 residues. CDR3 sequence (DNA): TGTGCCAGCAGTGAATGGGCAGGGTCCCCCTACGAGCAGTACGTC. Translation gives CASSEWAGSPYEQYV.